This T cell receptor (beta chain) was profiled in a study of response to subunit inactivated influenza vaccine. Study-level results: There was a suggestion from the authors that each seasonal influenza vaccination recruits few new T cells.

J was trimmed by 10 bases and V by 1 base; bases with no gene match: 7. Per germline, CDR1 LNHNV and CDR2 YYDKDF (reference sequence). This CDR3 region has 14 residues. As to this clonotype: No antigen is known for it.

TCRdb used MiXCR to reprocess the RT-PCR reads, holding one entry per CDR3 protein. Of about 520,000 distinct CDR3 sequences listed, 10% to 11% were seen once; the top ten hold more than 10%. The rearrangement joins TRBV15 to TRBJ1-1; 9 positions agree with TRBD1. This clonotype was obtained from a man aged 45-60 years who received an inactivated influenza vaccine. Sequenced material: PBMCs from blood, taken roughly 46 days after vaccination. CDR3 DNA sequence: TGTGCCACCAGCAGAGGTACAGGGGGCGCGGGAGCTTTCTTT. It codes for CATSRGTGGAGAFF.